This is a list of T cell receptor beta chains from one sample in a study of T cell responses to AZD1222 COVID-19 vaccine. Sequencing used immunoSEQ multiplex PCR; TCRdb keeps in-frame clones, though not all of them. The sample has over 100,000 clones; approximately 88% are singletons. This specimen consisted of peripheral blood, obtained on day 0 of AZD1222 vaccination. Receptors were obtained from an adult in good health. Each CDR3 is given with its conserved first and last residue. Each record gives: V gene, clone size, CDR3 length, D gene, J gene, CDR3 DNA, CDR3 protein. The D gene is left open where the match is weak. Part of the rows lack a size; the others show once, few, many or a class for expanded clones.

TRBV7-9,once,14,-,TRBJ2-2,TGTGCCAGCAGCCTCTTTGCTGCTACCGGGGAGCTGTTTTTT,CASSLFAATGELFF
TRBV19,-,13,-,TRBJ1-2,TGTGCCAGTAGCCCTACAGGGTACTATGGCTACACCTTC,CASSPTGYYGYTF
TRBV7-9,-,13,-,TRBJ1-2,TGTGCCAGCAGCCCGACGTACAGGGATGGCTACACCTTC,CASSPTYRDGYTF
TRBV12-5,-,11,-,TRBJ2-7,TGTGCTAGTGGCCACTCCTACGAGCAGTACTTC,CASGHSYEQYF
TRBV6-5,-,14,TRBD2,TRBJ2-3,TGTGCCAGCAGTACTAGCGGGGGGGCCTATACGCAGTATTTT,CASSTSGGAYTQYF
TRBV2,once,15,-,TRBJ1-5,TGTGCCAGCAGTGATTCTGGGGTAGGCAATCAGCCCCAGCATTTT,CASSDSGVGNQPQHF
TRBV7-2,once,15,-,TRBJ1-4,TGTGCCAGCAGCTCACAGACAGGAGCGAATGAAAAACTGTTTTTT,CASSSQTGANEKLFF
TRBV5-1,-,12,-,TRBJ2-7,TGCGCCAGCAGCCCCCAGGGCTACGAGCAGTACTTC,CASSPQGYEQYF
TRBV27,-,14,TRBD2,TRBJ2-3,TGTGCCAGCGGACTAGCGCCCAGCACAGATACGCAGTATTTT,CASGLAPSTDTQYF
TRBV4-1,-,16,TRBD1,TRBJ1-2,TGCGCCAGCAGCTCAAGCCTTCGACAGGGACAGTATGGCTACACCTTC,CASSSSLRQGQYGYTF
TRBV12-5,-,16,-,TRBJ1-1,TGTGCTAGTGGTTTGGTACTTGCACCTCGAAGTACTGAAGCTTTCTTT,CASGLVLAPRSTEAFF
TRBV3-1/TRBV3-2,-,14,TRBD1,TRBJ1-3,TGTGCCAGCAGCCTAGGACAGGGGGGAAACACCATATATTTT,CASSLGQGGNTIYF
TRBV28,-,15,-,TRBJ1-3,TGTGCCAGCAGCAATTGGCCCGGACCTGGAAACACCATATATTTT,CASSNWPGPGNTIYF
TRBV10-3,-,15,TRBD1,TRBJ1-2,TGTGCCATCCGTGGGGGGGACAGGGGGAACTATGGCTACACCTTC,CAIRGGDRGNYGYTF
TRBV11-2,-,15,TRBD1,TRBJ2-3,TGTGCCAGCAGCCGGGGACAGGGGGCAACAGATACGCAGTATTTT,CASSRGQGATDTQYF
TRBV18,-,13,-,TRBJ2-3,TGTGCCAGCTCATCAGGAACCACAGATACGCAGTATTTT,CASSSGTTDTQYF
TRBV13,-,13,-,TRBJ1-4,TGTGCCAGCAGGCCCAGGGGAGGGCTGAAACTGTTTTTT,CASRPRGGLKLFF
TRBV29-1,-,12,-,TRBJ1-1,TGCAGCGACGCCCCGGGGAACACTGAAGCTTTCTTT,CSDAPGNTEAFF
TRBV4-3,-,16,-,TRBJ1-1,TGCGCCAGCAGCCAAGCGACTCACCTTATGAACACTGAAGCTTTCTTT,CASSQATHLMNTEAFF
TRBV6-4,-,13,-,TRBJ2-5,TGTGCCAGCAGTTCAGGGGCCGGAGAGACCCAGTACTTC,CASSSGAGETQYF
TRBV27,-,14,-,TRBJ1-5,TGTGCCAGCAGCCTCCAGGGGACCCATCAGCCCCAGCATTTT,CASSLQGTHQPQHF
TRBV6-2/TRBV6-3,once,16,TRBD1,TRBJ1-1,TGTGCCAGCAGTTCACGTCTCAGGGGGGTAGACACTGAAGCTTTCTTT,CASSSRLRGVDTEAFF
TRBV9,-,16,TRBD1,TRBJ1-3,TGTGCCAGCAGCGACCTTGGACAGGGAGACCCAAACACCATATATTTT,CASSDLGQGDPNTIYF
TRBV29-1,-,15,-,TRBJ2-2,TGCAGCGTCGGGGCCTCCGGCTCGAACACCGGGGAGCTGTTTTTT,CSVGASGSNTGELFF